The rows below give T cell receptor beta chains drawn from one sample of a study of CD8 T cells in Susac syndrome. TCRdb itself ran the immunoSEQ multiplex PCR reads through MiXCR, one entry per CDR3 protein. Of approximately 210,000 distinct CDR3 sequences listed, about 94% are singletons. Sequencing was performed on CD4+ T cells from PBMCs. Receptors were obtained from a human donor with Susac syndrome. Each CDR3 is given with its conserved first and last residue. The D gene is left open where the match is weak.

V	D	J	DNA	CDR3
TRBV12-5	NA	TRBJ2-7	TGTGCTAGTGGTTTGGACAGGGTGGGGAACTTC	CASGLDRVGNF
TRBV10-3	NA	TRBJ1-4	TGTGCCATCAGTGAGTCCCGTGCAACTAATGAAAAACTGTTTTTT	CAISESRATNEKLFF
TRBV5-4	NA	TRBJ1-6	TGTGCCAGCAGCTCCAAGCAGGGGAGTAATTCACCCCTCCACTTT	CASSSKQGSNSPLHF
TRBV7-2	NA	TRBJ1-5	TGTGCCAGCAGCATGGGAGGGTGGCCGCTTAGCAATCAGCCCCAGCATTTT	CASSMGGWPLSNQPQHF
TRBV10-3	TRBD1	TRBJ2-6	TGTGCCATCAGTGTAGGGACAGCCGGGGCCAACGTCCTGACTTTC	CAISVGTAGANVLTF
TRBV5-6	NA	TRBJ2-1	TGTGCCAGCAGCCTTGGACAAAACCGGGACAATGAGCAGTTCTTC	CASSLGQNRDNEQFF
TRBV5-1	TRBD1	TRBJ1-6	TGCGCCAGCAGCGGGGACAGACCTAATAATTCACCCCTCCACTTT	CASSGDRPNNSPLHF
TRBV7-2	TRBD1	TRBJ1-1	TGTGCCAGCAGCTTAGGAAGGGGGCAGGGGGGGATGAACACTGAAGCTTTCTTT	CASSLGRGQGGMNTEAFF
TRBV12-3/TRBV12-4	NA	TRBJ2-7	TGTGCCAGCACCAAAATGGGGGGCACCGGTGTAGGCGAGCAGTACTTC	CASTKMGGTGVGEQYF
TRBV30	NA	TRBJ2-5	TGTGCCTGGAGTTTGGGCGGGGACCAAGAGACCCAGTACTTC	CAWSLGGDQETQYF